Following are 20 T cell receptor beta chains from one sample sequenced in a study of control samples from healthy donors and cancer patients. Using immunoSEQ multiplex PCR, the repertoire was profiled, and TCRdb retains in-frame clones only, with some absent. In the table there are 100,000 to 150,000 clones, 89% of which are singletons. The sequenced sample consisted of PBMCs. The receptors shown here come from a man aged 50-59 years with head and neck cancer.

The genes are TRBV5-6 and TRBJ2-7; D possibly uses TRBD1 or TRBD2 (5 bases each). V lost 4 bases and J lost 0, with 5 bases in between. CDR1 is SGHDT and CDR2 is YYEEEE in the germline V gene. The CDR3 contains 12 residues. In DNA, the CDR3 is TGTGCCAGCAGCGGGACCTCCTACGAGCAGTACTTC. This codes for CASSGTSYEQYF.

V is TRBV7-2 and J is TRBJ2-7; D tentatively fits TRBD1 or TRBD2 (5 bases each). The CDR3 contains 15 residues. Germline CDR1 SGHTA, CDR2 FQGNSA. V was pared by 3 bases and J by 2 bases, with 14 bases between. The CDR3 DNA reads as TGTGCCAGCAGCTTCGCCGGGGCCGGGGCCTACGAGCAGTACTTC. Its protein is CASSFAGAGAYEQYF.

This chain uses TRBV24-1 with TRBJ2-3; no reliable D call. Trimming took off 12 bases at V and 3 bases at J, with 12 bases between the two ends. Germline loops: CDR1 KGHDR, CDR2 SFDVKD. This CDR3 is 12 amino acids long. CDR3: CAASPGTDTQYF. CDR3 sequence (DNA): TGTGCCGCTTCCCCCGGGACAGATACGCAGTATTTT.

The chain is built from TRBV7-6 and TRBJ2-3; unclear D gene. Germline CDR1 is SGHVS and CDR2 is FNYEAQ. Trimming cost V 2 bases and J 0 bases, with 3 bases left between them. The CDR3 has 13 amino acids. CDR3 bases: TGTGCCAGCAGCTTACCTAGCACAGATACGCAGTATTTT. This encodes CASSLPSTDTQYF.

The chain combines TRBV28 with TRBJ1-6; unclear D gene. The length of the CDR3 is 17 residues. V lost 8 bases and J 0 bases, leaving 17 bases between the germline ends. The germline V gene encodes CDR1 MDHEN and CDR2 SYDVKM. CDR3 nucleotides: TGTGCCAGCGCCCAGCCGGGCATCAGCTCCTATAATTCACCCCTCCACTTT. This translates into CASAQPGISSYNSPLHF.

The chain links TRBV27 to TRBJ1-1, with 8 bases aligning to TRBD1. The CDR3 loop spans 13 amino acids. The V segment lost 6 bases and the J segment 1 base; nucleotides outside the gene matches: 1. Germline V gene data show CDR1 as MNHEY and CDR2 as SMNVEV (reference sequence). In DNA form, the CDR3 reads TGTGCCAGCAGACAGGGGGAGAACACTGAAGCTTTCTTT. This gives the protein CASRQGENTEAFF.

This sequence joins TRBV7-2 and TRBJ2-1, with TRBD2 identical over 12 bases. Germline V CDR1 and CDR2: SGHTA, FQGNSA. V lost 5 bases to trimming and J lost 5 bases; unmatched junction nucleotides: 4. The CDR3 is 15 amino acids. CDR3 sequence (DNA): TGTGCCAGCAGCCTGACTAGCGGGAGCCACAATGAGCAGTTCTTC. It specifies CASSLTSGSHNEQFF. Variable domain in full (rest from reference TRBV7-2 and TRBJ2-1): GAGVSQSPSNKVTEKGKDVELRCDPISGHTALYWYRQSLGQGLEFLIYFQGNSAPDKSGLPSDRFSAERTGGSVSTLTIQRTQQEDSAVYLCASSLTSGSHNEQFFGPGTRLTVL.

The chain joins TRBV6-5 to TRBJ2-7; D is possibly TRBD1 or TRBD2 (5 bases each). CDR1 and CDR2 (germline): MNHEY, SVGAGI. Trimming removed 2 bases at V and 0 bases at J, with 14 bases between. The CDR3 extends over 16 amino acids. In nucleotides, the CDR3 is TGTGCCAGCAGTTACAAATCTTCGAGGGGCTCCTACGAGCAGTACTTC. It codes for CASSYKSSRGSYEQYF.

This clone showed up just a few times. The genes are TRBV5-1 and TRBJ2-2, with 7 positions matching TRBD1. The CDR3 length is 15 residues. Trimming took 8 bases from V and 3 from J; bases not matched to a gene: 10. Looked up from germline, CDR1 is SGHRS and CDR2 is YFSETQ. CDR3: CASHTGEIYTGELFF. DNA of the CDR3: TGCGCCAGTCATACAGGGGAAATTTACACCGGGGAGCTGTTTTTT.

For this clone: Other DNA variants within this sample encode the same CDR3. This chain joins TRBV5-1 and TRBJ2-1; 7 bases agree with TRBD1. The V segment lost 4 bases and the J segment 0 bases; nucleotides outside the gene matches: 4. Germline CDR1 and CDR2: SGHRS and YFSETQ. The CDR3 runs 15 residues. This chain's CDR3 is CASSRDRGSYNEQFF. In DNA form, the CDR3 reads TGCGCCAGCAGCAGGGACAGAGGCTCCTACAATGAGCAGTTCTTC.

This rearrangement joins TRBV11-2 to TRBJ2-1, with a weak D call TRBD2 (6 bases). Germline V gene lookup returns CDR1 SGHAT and CDR2 FQNNGV. This CDR3 comprises 13 residues. Trimming stripped 5 bases from V and 5 bases from J, with 10 bases between. Here the CDR3 reads CASSRGEDNEQFF. The CDR3 nucleotides read TGTGCCAGCAGCCGCGGGGAGGACAATGAGCAGTTCTTC.

This chain uses TRBV7-9 with TRBJ1-5, with TRBD1 as a possible D gene (6 bases). V was pared by 5 bases and J by 5 bases, with 13 bases between. CDR1 SEHNR and CDR2 FQNEAQ come from the germline V gene (reference sequence). The CDR3 loop spans 14 amino acids. CDR3 sequence (DNA): TGTGCCAGCAGCCTCACAGGGTTGGATCAGCCCCAGCATTTT. This encodes CASSLTGLDQPQHF. The full variable domain, its missing parts supplied by reference TRBV7-9 and TRBJ1-5, is DTGVSQNPRHKITKRGQNVTFRCDPISEHNRLYWYRQTLGQGPEFLTYFQNEAQLEKSRLLSDRFSAERPKGSFSTLEIQRTEQGDSAMYLCASSLTGLDQPQHFGDGTRLSIL.

This sequence joins TRBV29-1 and TRBJ2-7; D not resolved. CDR1 is SQVTM, CDR2 ANQGSEA, per germline. This CDR3 has 13 amino acids. V dropped 6 bases and J dropped 6 bases, with 18 bases sitting between them. CDR3 sequence: CSVQRGTVPEQYF. CDR3 bases: TGCAGCGTACAGAGAGGAACCGTTCCCGAGCAGTACTTC.

The chain carries TRBV2 and TRBJ1-4; TRBD1 aligns across 7 bases. There are 14 residues in the CDR3. CDR1 is SNHLY, CDR2 FYNNEI, per germline. V gave up 7 bases and J gave up 8 bases; unmatched junction bases: 10. CDR3 DNA sequence: TGTGCCAGCAAAGTTATGCCAGGGGGAGAAAAACTGTTTTTT. This gives the protein CASKVMPGGEKLFF.

The rearrangement joins TRBV6-5 to TRBJ2-5; D possibly corresponds to TRBD1 (6 bases). The CDR3 spans 15 residues. V gave up 0 bases and J gave up 4 bases, with 12 bases separating them. From germline, CDR1 is MNHEY and CDR2 SVGAGI. The CDR3 DNA follows: TGTGCCAGCAGTTACTCGAGTTGGGGGCGAGAGACCCAGTACTTC. This encodes CASSYSSWGRETQYF.

The chain uses TRBV6-5 and TRBJ1-1; D is undetermined. The germline V gene has CDR1 MNHEY and CDR2 SVGAGI. The CDR3 length is 15 residues. The germline V and J ends were trimmed by 5 bases and 5 bases, with 18 bases remaining between them. CDR3 bases: TGTGCCAGCAGTCCGTCGGTGGGGAGTGGAACTGAAGCTTTCTTT. Amino acid sequence: CASSPSVGSGTEAFF.

The V and J genes are TRBV2 and TRBJ2-7; D unclear. Between the trimmed V and J ends, which lost 6 bases and 3 bases, there was a span of 12 bases. Germline CDR1 SNHLY, CDR2 FYNNEI. The length of the CDR3 is 13 residues. CDR3 in amino acids: CASRPDMFYEQYF. In DNA, the CDR3 is TGTGCCAGCAGACCCGACATGTTCTACGAGCAGTACTTC.

The chain recombines TRBV11-2 with TRBJ2-7, with TRBD2 matching over 10 bases. After removal of 8 bases from V and 3 bases from J, the junction contained 7 bases not matched to a gene. Germline V lookup: CDR1 SGHAT, CDR2 FQNNGV. The CDR3 runs to 14 residues. CDR3 residues: CASGQRLAGYEQYF. The CDR3, as DNA: TGTGCCAGCGGCCAAAGACTAGCGGGCTACGAGCAGTACTTC.

The J gene is TRBJ1-2, the V gene TRBV10-2; the D gene is possibly TRBD1 (5 bases). Germline CDR1 and CDR2: WSHSY and SAAADI. Trimming removed 3 bases from V and 1 base from J, with 9 bases in between. This CDR3 is 14 amino acids long. The CDR3 loop is CASSEQVNNYGYTF. For the CDR3, the DNA is TGCGCCAGCAGTGAACAGGTGAATAACTATGGCTACACCTTC.

This clone was detected once. The J gene is TRBJ1-4, the V gene TRBV6-1; no firm D call. The V and J ends lost 1 base and 4 bases respectively, with 7 bases between them. The CDR3 loop spans 14 amino acids. The V gene's germline CDR1 is MNHNS and CDR2 SASEGT. CDR3 region: CASSEVLDNEKLFF. In DNA form, the CDR3 reads TGTGCCAGCAGTGAAGTACTAGATAATGAAAAACTGTTTTTT.